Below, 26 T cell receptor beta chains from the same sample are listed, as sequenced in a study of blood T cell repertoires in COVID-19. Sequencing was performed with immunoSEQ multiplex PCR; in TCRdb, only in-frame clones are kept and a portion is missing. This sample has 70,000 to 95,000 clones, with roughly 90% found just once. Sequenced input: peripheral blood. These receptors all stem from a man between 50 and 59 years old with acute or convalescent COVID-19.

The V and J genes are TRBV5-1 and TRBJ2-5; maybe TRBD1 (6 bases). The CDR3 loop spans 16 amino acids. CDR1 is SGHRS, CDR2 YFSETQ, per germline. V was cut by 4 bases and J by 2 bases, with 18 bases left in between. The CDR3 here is CASSLGTKDRQETQYF. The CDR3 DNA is TGCGCCAGCAGCCTGGGGACCAAGGACAGACAAGAGACCCAGTACTTC.

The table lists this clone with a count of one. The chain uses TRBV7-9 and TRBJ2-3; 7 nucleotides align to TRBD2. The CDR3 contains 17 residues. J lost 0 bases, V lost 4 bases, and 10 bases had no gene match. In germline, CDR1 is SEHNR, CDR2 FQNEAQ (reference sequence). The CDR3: CASSWLELAASTDTQYF. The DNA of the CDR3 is TGTGCCAGCAGCTGGTTAGAGCTAGCGGCAAGCACAGATACGCAGTATTTT. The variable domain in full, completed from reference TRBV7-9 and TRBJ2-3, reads DTGVSQNPRHKITKRGQNVTFRCDPISEHNRLYWYRQTLGQGPEFLTYFQNEAQLEKSRLLSDRFSAERPKGSFSTLEIQRTEQGDSAMYLCASSWLELAASTDTQYFGPGTRLTVL.

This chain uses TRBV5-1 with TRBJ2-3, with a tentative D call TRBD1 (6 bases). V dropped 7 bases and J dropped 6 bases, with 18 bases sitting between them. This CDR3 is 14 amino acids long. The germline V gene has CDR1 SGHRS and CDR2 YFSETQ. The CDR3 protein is CASLETGSSDTQYF. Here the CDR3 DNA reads TGCGCCAGCCTCGAAACAGGGTCAAGTGATACGCAGTATTTT.

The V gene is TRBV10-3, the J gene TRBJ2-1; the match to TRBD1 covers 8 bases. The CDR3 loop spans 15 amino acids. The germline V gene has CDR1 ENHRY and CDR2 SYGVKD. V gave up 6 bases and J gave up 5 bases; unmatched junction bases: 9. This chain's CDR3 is CAIRSQGVSNNEQFF. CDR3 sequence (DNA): TGTGCCATCAGATCACAGGGGGTTTCCAACAATGAGCAGTTCTTC.

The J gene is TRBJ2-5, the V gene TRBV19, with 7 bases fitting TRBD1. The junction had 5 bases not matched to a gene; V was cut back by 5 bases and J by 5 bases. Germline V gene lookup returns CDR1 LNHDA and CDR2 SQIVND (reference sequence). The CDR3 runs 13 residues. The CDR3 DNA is TGTGCCAGTAGTCCACAGGGGTTGGAGACCCAGTACTTC. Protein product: CASSPQGLETQYF.

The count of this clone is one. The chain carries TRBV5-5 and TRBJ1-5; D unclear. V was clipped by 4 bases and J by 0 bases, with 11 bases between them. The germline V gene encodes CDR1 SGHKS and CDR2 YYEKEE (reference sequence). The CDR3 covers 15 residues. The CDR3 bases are TGTGCCAGCAGCCCTGGGCGCCTTAGCAATCAGCCCCAGCATTTT. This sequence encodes CASSPGRLSNQPQHF.

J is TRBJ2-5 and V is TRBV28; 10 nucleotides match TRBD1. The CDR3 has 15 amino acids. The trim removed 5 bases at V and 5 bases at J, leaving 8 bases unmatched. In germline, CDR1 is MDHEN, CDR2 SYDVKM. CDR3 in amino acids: CASSTRDRGEETQYF. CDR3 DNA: TGTGCCAGCAGTACCCGGGACAGGGGAGAGGAGACCCAGTACTTC.

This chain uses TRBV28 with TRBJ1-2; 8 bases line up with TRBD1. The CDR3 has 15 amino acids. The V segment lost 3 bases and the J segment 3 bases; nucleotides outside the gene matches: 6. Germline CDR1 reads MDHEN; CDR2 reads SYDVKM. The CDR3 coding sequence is TGTGCCAGCAGTTTCCTCGACAGGGGCGACTATGGCTACACCTTC. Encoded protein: CASSFLDRGDYGYTF.

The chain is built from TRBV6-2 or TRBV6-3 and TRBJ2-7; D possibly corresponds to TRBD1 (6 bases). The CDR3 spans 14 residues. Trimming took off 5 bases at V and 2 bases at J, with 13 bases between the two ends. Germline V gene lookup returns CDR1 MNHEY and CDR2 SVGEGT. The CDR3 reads CASSKEGDAYEQYV. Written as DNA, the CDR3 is TGTGCCAGCAGTAAAGAGGGGGATGCCTACGAGCAGTACGTC.

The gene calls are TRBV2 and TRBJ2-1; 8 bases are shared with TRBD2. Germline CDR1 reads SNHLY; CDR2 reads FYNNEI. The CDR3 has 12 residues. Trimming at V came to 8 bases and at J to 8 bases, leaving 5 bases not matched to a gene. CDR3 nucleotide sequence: TGTGCCAGCGCGGGGGGCCCGGATGAGCAGTTCTTC. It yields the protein CASAGGPDEQFF.

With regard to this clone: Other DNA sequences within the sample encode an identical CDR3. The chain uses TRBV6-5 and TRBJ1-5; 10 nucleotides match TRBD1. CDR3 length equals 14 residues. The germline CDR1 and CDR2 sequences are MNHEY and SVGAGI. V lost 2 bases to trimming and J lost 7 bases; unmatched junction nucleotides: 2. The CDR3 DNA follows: TGTGCCAGCAGTTACACGGGACAGGGGCAGCCCCAGCATTTT. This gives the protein CASSYTGQGQPQHF.

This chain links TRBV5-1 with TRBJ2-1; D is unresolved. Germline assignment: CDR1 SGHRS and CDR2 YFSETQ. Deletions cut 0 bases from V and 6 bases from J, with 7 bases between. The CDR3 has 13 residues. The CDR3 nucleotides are TGCGCCAGCAGCTTGGTGTCTTTCAATGAGCAGTTCTTC. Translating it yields CASSLVSFNEQFF. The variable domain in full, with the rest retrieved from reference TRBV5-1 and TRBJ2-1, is KAGVTQTPRYLIKTRGQQVTLSCSPISGHRSVSWYQQTPGQGLQFLFEYFSETQRNKGNFPGRFSGRQFSNSRSEMNVSTLELGDSALYLCASSLVSFNEQFFGPGTRLTVL.

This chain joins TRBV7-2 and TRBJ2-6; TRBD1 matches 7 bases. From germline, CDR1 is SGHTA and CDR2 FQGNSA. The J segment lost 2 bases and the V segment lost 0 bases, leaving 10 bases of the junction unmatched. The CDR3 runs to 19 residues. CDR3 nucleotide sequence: TGTGCCAGCAGCTTAGCCCCCCCCCACGACAGGGCTGGGGCCAACGTCCTGACTTTC. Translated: CASSLAPPHDRAGANVLTF.

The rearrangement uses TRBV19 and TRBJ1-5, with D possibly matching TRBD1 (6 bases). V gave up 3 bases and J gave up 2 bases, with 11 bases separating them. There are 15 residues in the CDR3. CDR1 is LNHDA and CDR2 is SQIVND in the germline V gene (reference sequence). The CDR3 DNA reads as TGTGCCAGTAGTATTGGTGCAGGGGGCAATCAGCCCCAGCATTTT. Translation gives CASSIGAGGNQPQHF.

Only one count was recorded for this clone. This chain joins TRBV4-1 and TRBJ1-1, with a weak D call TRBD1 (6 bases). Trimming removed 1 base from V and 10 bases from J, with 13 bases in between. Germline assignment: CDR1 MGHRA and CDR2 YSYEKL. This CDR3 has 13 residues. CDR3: CASSQVRGAGAFF. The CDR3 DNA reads TGCGCCAGCAGCCAAGTGCGGGGGGCGGGAGCTTTCTTT.

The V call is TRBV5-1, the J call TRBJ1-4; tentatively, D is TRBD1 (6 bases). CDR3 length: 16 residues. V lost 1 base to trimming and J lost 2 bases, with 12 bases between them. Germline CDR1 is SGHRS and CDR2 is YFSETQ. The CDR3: CASSLRGGSTNEKLFF. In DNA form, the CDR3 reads TGCGCCAGCAGCTTGCGCGGGGGCTCGACTAATGAAAAACTGTTTTTT.

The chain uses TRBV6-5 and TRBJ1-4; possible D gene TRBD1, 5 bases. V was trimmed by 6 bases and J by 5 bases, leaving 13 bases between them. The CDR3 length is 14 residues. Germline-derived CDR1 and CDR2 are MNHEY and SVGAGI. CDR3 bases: TGTGCCAGCAGCTCGCGGGGGGGGAATGAAAAACTGTTTTTT. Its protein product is CASSSRGGNEKLFF.

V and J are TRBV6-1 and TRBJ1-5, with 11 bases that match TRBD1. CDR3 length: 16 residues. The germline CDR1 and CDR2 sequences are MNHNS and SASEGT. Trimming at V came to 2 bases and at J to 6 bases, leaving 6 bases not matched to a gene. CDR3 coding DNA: TGTGCCAGCAGTGAACAAAGGACAGGGGGCTTTCAGCCCCAGCATTTT. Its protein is CASSEQRTGGFQPQHF.

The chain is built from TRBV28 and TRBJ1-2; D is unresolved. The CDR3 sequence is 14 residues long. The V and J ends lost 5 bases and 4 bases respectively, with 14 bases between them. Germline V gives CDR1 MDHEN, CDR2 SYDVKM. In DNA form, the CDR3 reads TGTGCCAGCAGTGTGAGGGAGAGTTTCTATGGCTACACCTTC. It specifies CASSVRESFYGYTF.

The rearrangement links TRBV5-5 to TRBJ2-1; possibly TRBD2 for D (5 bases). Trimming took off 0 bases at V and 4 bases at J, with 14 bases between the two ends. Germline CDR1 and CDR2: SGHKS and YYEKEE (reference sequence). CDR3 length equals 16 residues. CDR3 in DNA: TGTGCCAGCAGCTTGGACGATTTGTCGGGGTACAATGAGCAGTTCTTC. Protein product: CASSLDDLSGYNEQFF.

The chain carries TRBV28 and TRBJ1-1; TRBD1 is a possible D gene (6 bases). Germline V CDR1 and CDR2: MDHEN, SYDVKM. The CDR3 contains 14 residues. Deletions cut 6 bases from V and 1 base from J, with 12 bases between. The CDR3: CASRVGARNTEAFF. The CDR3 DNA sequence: TGTGCCAGCAGGGTGGGGGCGAGGAACACTGAAGCTTTCTTT.

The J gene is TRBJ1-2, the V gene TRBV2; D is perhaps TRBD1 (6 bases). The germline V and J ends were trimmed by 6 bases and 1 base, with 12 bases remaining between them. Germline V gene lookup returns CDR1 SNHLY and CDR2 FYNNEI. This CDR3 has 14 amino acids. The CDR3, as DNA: TGTGCCAGCAGCCGGGACACAGATAACTATGGCTACACCTTC. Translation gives CASSRDTDNYGYTF.

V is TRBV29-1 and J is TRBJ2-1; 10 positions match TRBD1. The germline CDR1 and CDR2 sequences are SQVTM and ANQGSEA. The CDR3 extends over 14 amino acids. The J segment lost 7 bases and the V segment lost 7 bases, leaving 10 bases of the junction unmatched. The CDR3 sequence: CSGRQGAQINEQFF. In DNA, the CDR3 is TGCAGCGGAAGACAGGGGGCGCAAATAAATGAGCAGTTCTTC.

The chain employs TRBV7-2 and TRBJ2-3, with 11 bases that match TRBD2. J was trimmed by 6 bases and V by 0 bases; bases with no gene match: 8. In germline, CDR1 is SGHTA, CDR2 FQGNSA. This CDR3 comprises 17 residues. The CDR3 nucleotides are TGTGCCAGCAGCTTAGCTGGTAGCGGGGGGGTCCTCGATACGCAGTATTTT. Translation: CASSLAGSGGVLDTQYF. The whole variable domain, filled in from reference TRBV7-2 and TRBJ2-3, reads GAGVSQSPSNKVTEKGKDVELRCDPISGHTALYWYRQSLGQGLEFLIYFQGNSAPDKSGLPSDRFSAERTGGSVSTLTIQRTQQEDSAVYLCASSLAGSGGVLDTQYFGPGTRLTVL.

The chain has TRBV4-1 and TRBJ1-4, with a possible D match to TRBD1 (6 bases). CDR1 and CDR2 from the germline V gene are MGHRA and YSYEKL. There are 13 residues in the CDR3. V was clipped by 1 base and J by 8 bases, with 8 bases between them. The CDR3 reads CASSQGRGEKLFF. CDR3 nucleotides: TGCGCCAGCAGCCAAGGCAGGGGAGAAAAACTGTTTTTT.

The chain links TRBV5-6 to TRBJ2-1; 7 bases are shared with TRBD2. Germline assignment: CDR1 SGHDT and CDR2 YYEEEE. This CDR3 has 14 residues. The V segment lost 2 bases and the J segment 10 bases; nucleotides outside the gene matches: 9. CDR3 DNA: TGTGCCAGCAGCTTTTGGGAAGCGGGGCAAGAGCAGTTCTTC. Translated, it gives CASSFWEAGQEQFF.